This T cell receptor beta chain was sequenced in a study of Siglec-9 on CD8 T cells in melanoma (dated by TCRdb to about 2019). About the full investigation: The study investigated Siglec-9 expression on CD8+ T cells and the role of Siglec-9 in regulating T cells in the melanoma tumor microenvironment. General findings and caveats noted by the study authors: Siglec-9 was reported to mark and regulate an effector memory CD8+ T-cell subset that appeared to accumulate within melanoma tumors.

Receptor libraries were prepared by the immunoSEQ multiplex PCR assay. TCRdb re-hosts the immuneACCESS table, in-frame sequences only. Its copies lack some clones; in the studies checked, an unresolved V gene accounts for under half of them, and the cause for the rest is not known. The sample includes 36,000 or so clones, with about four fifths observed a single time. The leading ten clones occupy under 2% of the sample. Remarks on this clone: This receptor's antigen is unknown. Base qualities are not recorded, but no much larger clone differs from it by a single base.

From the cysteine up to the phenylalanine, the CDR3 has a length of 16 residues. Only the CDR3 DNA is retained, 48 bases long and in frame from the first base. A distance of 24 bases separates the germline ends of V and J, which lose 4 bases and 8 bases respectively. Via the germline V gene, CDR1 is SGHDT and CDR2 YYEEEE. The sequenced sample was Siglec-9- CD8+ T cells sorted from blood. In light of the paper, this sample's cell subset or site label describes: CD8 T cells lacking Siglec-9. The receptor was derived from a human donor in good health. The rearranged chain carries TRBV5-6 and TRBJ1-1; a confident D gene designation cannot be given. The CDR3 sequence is CASSMEPKASPPEAFF. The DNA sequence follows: TGTGCCAGCAGCATGGAACCTAAGGCGTCGCCTCCAGAAGCTTTCTTT.